This T cell receptor (beta chain) stems from a study of neurological immune-mediated disorders. From 15-18 subjects, over 160 million TCR-beta sequences were obtained in each sequencing run. MiXCR, applied by TCRdb to the 5' RACE reads, yields one record per CDR3 protein. The sample contains just over 30,000 distinct CDR3 sequences, 5.5% to 7% of which appear only once. By frequency in the sample, this clonotype is medium-sized. V lost 4 bases and J lost 7, with 16 bases in between. From germline, CDR1 is SEHNR and CDR2 FQNEAQ (reference sequence). The CDR3 is made up of 14 amino acids. The V and J genes are TRBV7-9 and TRBJ1-1; TRBD1 might be the D (6 bases). The sequence was obtained from a woman between 45 and 65 years old in good health. Sequencing input: CD4+ T cells from blood. The CDR3 nucleotides are TGTGCCAGCAGCTCTTACAGGGTCGGGGTTGAAGCTTTCTTT. It is translated as CASSSYRVGVEAFF.